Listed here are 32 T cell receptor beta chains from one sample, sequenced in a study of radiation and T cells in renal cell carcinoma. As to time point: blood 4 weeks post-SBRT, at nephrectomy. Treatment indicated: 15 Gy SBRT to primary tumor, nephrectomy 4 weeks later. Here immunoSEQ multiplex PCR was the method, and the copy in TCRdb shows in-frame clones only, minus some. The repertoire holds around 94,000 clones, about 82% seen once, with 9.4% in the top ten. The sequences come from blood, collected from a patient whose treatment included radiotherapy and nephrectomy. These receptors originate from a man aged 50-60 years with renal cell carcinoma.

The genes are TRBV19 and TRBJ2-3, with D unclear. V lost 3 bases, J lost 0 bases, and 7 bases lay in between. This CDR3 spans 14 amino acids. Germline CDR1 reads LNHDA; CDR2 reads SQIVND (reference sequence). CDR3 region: CASSIGLSTDTQYF. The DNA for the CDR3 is TGTGCCAGTAGTATTGGGCTGAGCACAGATACGCAGTATTTT. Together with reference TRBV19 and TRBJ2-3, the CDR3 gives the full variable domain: DGGITQSPKYLFRKEGQNVTLSCEQNLNHDAMYWYRQDPGQGLRLIYYSQIVNDFQKGDIAEGYSVSREKKESFPLTVTSAQKNPTAFYLCASSIGLSTDTQYFGPGTRLTVL.

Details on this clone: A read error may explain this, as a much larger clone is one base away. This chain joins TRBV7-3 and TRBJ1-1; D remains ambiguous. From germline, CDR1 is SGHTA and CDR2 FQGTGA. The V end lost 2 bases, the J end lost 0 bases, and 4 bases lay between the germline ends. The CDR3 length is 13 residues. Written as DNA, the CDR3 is TGTGCCAGCAGCTTATGGGTGAACACTGAAGCTTTCTTT. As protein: CASSLWVNTEAFF.

The CDR3 DNA follows: TGTGCCAGTAGTATGGTGGGGGCGTGGGGTGAGCAGTTCTTC. Amino acid sequence: CASSMVGAWGEQFF. The V gene is TRBV19, the J gene TRBJ2-1; D might be TRBD1 (6 bases). The CDR3 totals 14 residues. Looked up from germline, CDR1 is LNHDA and CDR2 is SQIVND (reference sequence). V lost 3 bases, J lost 9 bases, and 15 bases lay in between.

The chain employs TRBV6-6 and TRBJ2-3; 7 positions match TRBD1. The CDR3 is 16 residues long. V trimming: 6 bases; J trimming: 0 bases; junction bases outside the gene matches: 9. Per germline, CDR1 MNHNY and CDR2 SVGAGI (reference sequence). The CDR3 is CASRTRQGWSTDTQYF. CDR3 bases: TGTGCCAGCAGAACCCGACAGGGATGGAGCACAGATACGCAGTATTTT.

The CDR3 DNA sequence: TGTGCCAGCAGCTTAAAAGGCGCTGATCCCTACGAGCAGTACTTC. Translated, it gives CASSLKGADPYEQYF. The genes are TRBV7-4 and TRBJ2-7; no reliable D call. CDR3 length: 15 amino acids. The V end was cut by 2 bases, the J end by 2 bases, with 13 bases between. The germline CDR1 and CDR2 sequences are SGHVT and SQSDAQ. The full variable domain, its missing parts supplied by reference TRBV7-4 and TRBJ2-7, is GAGVSQSPRYKVAKRGRDVALRCDSISGHVTLYWYRQTLGQGSEVLTYSQSDAQRDKSGRPSGRFSAERPERSVSTLKIQRTEQGDSAVYLCASSLKGADPYEQYFGPGTRLTVT.

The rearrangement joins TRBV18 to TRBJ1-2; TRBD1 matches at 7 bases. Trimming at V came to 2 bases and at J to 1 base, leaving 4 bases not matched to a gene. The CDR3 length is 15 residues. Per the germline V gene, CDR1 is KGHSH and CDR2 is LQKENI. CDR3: CASSPGQAINYGYTF. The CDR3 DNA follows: TGTGCCAGCTCACCAGGACAGGCTATTAACTATGGCTACACCTTC.

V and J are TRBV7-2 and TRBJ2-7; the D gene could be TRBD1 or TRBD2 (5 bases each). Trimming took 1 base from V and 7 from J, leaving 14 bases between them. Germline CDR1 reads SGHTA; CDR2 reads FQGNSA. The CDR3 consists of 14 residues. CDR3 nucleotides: TGTGCCAGCAGCTTAGGTTGGGGGTTCGGGGAGCAGTACTTC. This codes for CASSLGWGFGEQYF.

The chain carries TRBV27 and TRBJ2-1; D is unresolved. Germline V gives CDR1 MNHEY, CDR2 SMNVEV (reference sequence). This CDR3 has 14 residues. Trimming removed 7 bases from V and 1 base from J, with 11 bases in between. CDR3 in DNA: TGTGCCAGCACTCCTGGCGGATCCTACAATGAGCAGTTCTTC. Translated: CASTPGGSYNEQFF.

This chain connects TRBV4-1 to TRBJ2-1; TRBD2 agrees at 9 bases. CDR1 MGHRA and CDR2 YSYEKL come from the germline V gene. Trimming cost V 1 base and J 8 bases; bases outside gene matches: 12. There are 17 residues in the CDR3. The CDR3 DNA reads TGCGCCAGCAGCCAAGTACTAGCGGGCTTAATGGTGGATGAGCAGTTCTTC. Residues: CASSQVLAGLMVDEQFF.

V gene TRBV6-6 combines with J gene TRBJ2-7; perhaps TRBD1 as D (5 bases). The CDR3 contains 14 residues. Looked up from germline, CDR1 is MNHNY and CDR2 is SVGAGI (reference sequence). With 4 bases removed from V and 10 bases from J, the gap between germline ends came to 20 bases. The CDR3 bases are TGTGCCAGCAGTTCCCATGACATAAGGGGTCAACAGTACTTC. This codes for CASSSHDIRGQQYF.

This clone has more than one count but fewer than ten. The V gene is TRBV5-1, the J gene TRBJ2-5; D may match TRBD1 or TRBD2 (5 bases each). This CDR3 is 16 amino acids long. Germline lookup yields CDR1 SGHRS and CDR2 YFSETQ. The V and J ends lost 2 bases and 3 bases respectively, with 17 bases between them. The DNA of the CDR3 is TGCGCCAGCAGCTTCGGAGGACGAGGGGCCGAAGAGACCCAGTACTTC. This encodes CASSFGGRGAEETQYF.

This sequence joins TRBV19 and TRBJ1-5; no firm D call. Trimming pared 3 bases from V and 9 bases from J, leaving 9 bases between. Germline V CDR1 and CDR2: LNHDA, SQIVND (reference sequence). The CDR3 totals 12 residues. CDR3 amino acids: CASSIPKLPQHF. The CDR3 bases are TGTGCCAGTAGTATTCCCAAGTTGCCCCAGCATTTT. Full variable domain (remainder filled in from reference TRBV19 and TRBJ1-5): DGGITQSPKYLFRKEGQNVTLSCEQNLNHDAMYWYRQDPGQGLRLIYYSQIVNDFQKGDIAEGYSVSREKKESFPLTVTSAQKNPTAFYLCASSIPKLPQHFGDGTRLSIL.

The CDR3 is CASSDAGQGSYEQYF. The CDR3 DNA reads as TGTGCCAGCAGTGATGCGGGACAGGGCTCCTACGAGCAGTACTTC. This chain joins TRBV2 and TRBJ2-7; TRBD1 agrees at 9 bases. The V gene end was trimmed by 3 bases and the J gene end by 0 bases; junction bases not matched to a gene: 3. CDR1 and CDR2 (germline): SNHLY, FYNNEI. CDR3 length: 15 amino acids.

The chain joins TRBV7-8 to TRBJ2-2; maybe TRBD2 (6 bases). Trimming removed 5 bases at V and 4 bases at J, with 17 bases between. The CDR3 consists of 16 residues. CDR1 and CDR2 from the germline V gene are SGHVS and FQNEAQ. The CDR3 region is CASSASFSGTTGELFF. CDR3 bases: TGTGCCAGCAGCGCATCGTTTAGCGGCACCACCGGGGAGCTGTTTTTT.

The CDR3 DNA sequence: TGCGCCAGCAGCACCGGGACAGGGGGGTACGAGCAGTACTTC. It translates to CASSTGTGGYEQYF. The rearrangement uses TRBV5-1 and TRBJ2-7; 11 nucleotides match TRBD1. The length of the CDR3 is 14 residues. Germline V CDR1 and CDR2: SGHRS, YFSETQ. The V segment lost 4 bases and the J segment 4 bases; nucleotides outside the gene matches: 4.

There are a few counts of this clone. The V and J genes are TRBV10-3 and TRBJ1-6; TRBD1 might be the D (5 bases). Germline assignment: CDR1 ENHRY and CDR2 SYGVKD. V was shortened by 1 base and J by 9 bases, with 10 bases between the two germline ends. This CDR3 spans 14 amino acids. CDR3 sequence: CAISELGLGSPLHF. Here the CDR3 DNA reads TGTGCCATCAGTGAGTTGGGGCTGGGTTCACCCCTCCACTTT.

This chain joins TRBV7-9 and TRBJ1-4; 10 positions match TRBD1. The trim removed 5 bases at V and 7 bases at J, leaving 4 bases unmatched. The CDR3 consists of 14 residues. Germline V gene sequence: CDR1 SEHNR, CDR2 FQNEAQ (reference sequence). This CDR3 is CASSQGQGGEKLFF. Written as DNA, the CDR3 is TGTGCCAGCAGCCAAGGACAGGGGGGTGAAAAACTGTTTTTT.

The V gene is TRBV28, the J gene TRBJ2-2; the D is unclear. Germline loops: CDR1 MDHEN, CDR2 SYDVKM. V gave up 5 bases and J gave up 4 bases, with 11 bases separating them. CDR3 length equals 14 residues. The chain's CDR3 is CASSRPELTGELFF. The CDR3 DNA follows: TGTGCCAGCAGTCGGCCGGAGCTCACCGGGGAGCTGTTTTTT.

The CDR3 region is CASSSHQGPGNTIYF. CDR3 DNA: TGTGCCAGCAGTTCACATCAGGGACCCGGAAACACCATATATTTT. The chain links TRBV6-1 to TRBJ1-3, with D tentatively TRBD1 (5 bases). This CDR3 has 15 residues. The ends were cut back, 5 bases at V and 4 bases at J, with 15 bases in the middle. Germline CDR1 MNHNS, CDR2 SASEGT.

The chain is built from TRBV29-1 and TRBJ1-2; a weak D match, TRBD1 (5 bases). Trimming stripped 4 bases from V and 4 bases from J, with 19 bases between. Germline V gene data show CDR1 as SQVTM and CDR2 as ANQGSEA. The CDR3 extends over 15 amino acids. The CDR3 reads CSVVGSVGTGYGYTF. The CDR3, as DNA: TGCAGCGTTGTTGGGTCGGTAGGGACCGGCTATGGCTACACCTTC.

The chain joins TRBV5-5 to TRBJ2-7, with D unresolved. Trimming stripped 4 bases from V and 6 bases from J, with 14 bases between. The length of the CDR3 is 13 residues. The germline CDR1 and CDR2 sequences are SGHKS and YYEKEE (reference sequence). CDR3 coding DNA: TGTGCCAGCAGCATGGCCCCGGGTCGCGAGCAGTACTTC. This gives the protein CASSMAPGREQYF.

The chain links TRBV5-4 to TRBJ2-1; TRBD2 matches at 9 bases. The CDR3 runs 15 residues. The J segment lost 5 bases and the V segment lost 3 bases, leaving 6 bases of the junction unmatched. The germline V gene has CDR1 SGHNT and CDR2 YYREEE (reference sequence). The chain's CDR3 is CASSYLAGANNEQFF. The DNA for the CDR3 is TGTGCCAGCAGCTATTTAGCGGGGGCCAACAATGAGCAGTTCTTC.

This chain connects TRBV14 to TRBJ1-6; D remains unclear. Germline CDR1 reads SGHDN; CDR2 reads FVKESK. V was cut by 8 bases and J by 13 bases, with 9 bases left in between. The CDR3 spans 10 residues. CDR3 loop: CASRYSPLHF. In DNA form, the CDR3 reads TGTGCCAGCCGATACTCCCCCCTCCACTTT. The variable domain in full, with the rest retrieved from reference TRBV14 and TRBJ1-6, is EAGVTQFPSHSVIEKGQTVTLRCDPISGHDNLYWYRRVMGKEIKFLLHFVKESKQDESGMPNNRFLAERTGGTYSTLKVQPAELEDSGVYFCASRYSPLHFGNGTRLTVT.

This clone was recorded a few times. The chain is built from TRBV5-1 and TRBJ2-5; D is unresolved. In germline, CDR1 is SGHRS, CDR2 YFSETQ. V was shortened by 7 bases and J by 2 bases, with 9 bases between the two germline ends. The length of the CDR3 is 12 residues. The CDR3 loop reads CASQASQETQYF. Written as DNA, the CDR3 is TGCGCCAGCCAAGCATCTCAAGAGACCCAGTACTTC. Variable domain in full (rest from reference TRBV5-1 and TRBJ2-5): KAGVTQTPRYLIKTRGQQVTLSCSPISGHRSVSWYQQTPGQGLQFLFEYFSETQRNKGNFPGRFSGRQFSNSRSEMNVSTLELGDSALYLCASQASQETQYFGPGTRLLVL.

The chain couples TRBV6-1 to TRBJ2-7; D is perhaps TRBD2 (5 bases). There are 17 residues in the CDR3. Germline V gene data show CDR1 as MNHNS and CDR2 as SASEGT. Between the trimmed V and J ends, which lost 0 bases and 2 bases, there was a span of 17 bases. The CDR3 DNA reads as TGTGCCAGCAGTGAAGCGGCAATGGGAGCACCGACCTACGAGCAGTACTTC. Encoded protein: CASSEAAMGAPTYEQYF.

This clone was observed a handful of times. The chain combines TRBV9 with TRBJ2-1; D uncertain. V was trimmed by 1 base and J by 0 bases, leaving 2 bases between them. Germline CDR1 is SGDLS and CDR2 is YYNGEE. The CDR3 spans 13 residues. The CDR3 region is CASSVNSYNEQFF. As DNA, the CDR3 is TGTGCCAGCAGCGTAAACTCCTACAATGAGCAGTTCTTC.

CDR3 in DNA: TGCGCCAGCAGCTCATGGACCCTGGACTCGCTCCCCGGGGAGCTGTTTTTT. Its translation: CASSSWTLDSLPGELFF. The gene calls are TRBV5-1 and TRBJ2-2; possible D gene TRBD2, 5 bases. CDR1 is SGHRS and CDR2 is YFSETQ in the germline V gene. V was trimmed by 3 bases and J by 6 bases, leaving 21 bases between them. The CDR3 runs to 17 residues.

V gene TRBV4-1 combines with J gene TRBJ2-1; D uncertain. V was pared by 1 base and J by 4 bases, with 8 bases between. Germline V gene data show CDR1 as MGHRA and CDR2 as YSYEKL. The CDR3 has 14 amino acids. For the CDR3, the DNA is TGCGCCAGCAGCCAAGGTGCAGGATACAATGAGCAGTTCTTC. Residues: CASSQGAGYNEQFF.

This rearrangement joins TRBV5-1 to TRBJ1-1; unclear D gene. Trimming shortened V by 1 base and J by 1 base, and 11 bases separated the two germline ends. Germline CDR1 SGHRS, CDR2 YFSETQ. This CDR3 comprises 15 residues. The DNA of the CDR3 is TGCGCCAGCAGCTTGTATCTGGCGGCGAACACTGAAGCTTTCTTT. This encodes CASSLYLAANTEAFF.

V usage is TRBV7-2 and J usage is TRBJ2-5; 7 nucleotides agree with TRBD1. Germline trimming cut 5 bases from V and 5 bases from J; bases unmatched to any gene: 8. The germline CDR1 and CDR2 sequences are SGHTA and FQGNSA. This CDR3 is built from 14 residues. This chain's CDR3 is CASSPRGLRETQYF. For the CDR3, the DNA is TGTGCCAGCAGCCCAAGGGGGCTCCGCGAGACCCAGTACTTC.

In nucleotides, the CDR3 is TGTGCCAGCAGCCAAGCGGGCAGGAACTCTGGAAACACCATATATTTT. Amino acid sequence: CASSQAGRNSGNTIYF. The rearrangement links TRBV14 to TRBJ1-3; D unresolved. V lost 1 base and J lost 0, with 10 bases in between. The germline V gene has CDR1 SGHDN and CDR2 FVKESK. This CDR3 region has 16 residues.

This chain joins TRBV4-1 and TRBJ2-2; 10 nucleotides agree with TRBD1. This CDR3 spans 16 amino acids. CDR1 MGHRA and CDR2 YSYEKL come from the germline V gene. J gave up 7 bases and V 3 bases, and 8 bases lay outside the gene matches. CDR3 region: CASSQGTGAHSGELFF. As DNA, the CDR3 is TGCGCCAGCAGCCAGGGGACAGGGGCGCATAGCGGGGAGCTGTTTTTT.